The sample holds many counts of the clone carrying this T cell receptor beta chain. This specimen comes from a study of regulatory T cells in long-lasting Graves disease. The CDR3 extends over 15 amino acids. Deletions cut 3 bases from V and 8 bases from J, with 17 bases between. Germline loops: CDR1 SGDLS, CDR2 YYNGEE. As to time point: newly diagnosed GD, antithyroid drugs for less than 3 months. TCR sequences were obtained from RNA taken from PBMCs. Sequencing libraries for TCR beta were prepared with iRepertoire HTBI primers and Arm-PCR of CDR3 regions. TCRdb re-called the multiplex PCR reads through MiXCR, storing one row per CDR3 protein. The sample shows 530,000 or so distinct CDR3 sequences, 13% of them seen only once. The sample also formed part of further work on T cells in Graves' hyperthyroidism and ophthalmopathy.

The sequence was collected from a man aged 25 to 40 with Graves disease. V usage is TRBV9 and J usage is TRBJ2-2, with a possible D match to TRBD2 (6 bases). The material was peripheral blood mononuclear cells (PBMCs), obtained at new diagnosis, from a patient treated with antithyroid drugs. As DNA, the CDR3 is TGTGCCAGCAGCGCCTCTATGGCCGGGAGAGGGGAGCTGTTTTTT. Its translation: CASSASMAGRGELFF.